The entry below gives a single T cell receptor (beta chain) sequence along with its context. The target of this receptor is not known. Per-nucleotide qualities are absent, and no much larger clonotype sits a single base away. This sample was included in a study of blood T cell repertoires in COVID-19 (dated by TCRdb to 2018 to 2020). A note on the overall study: Collaborator samples came from the United States, Italy and Spain and covered acute and convalescent phases of COVID-19. The repertoires were released in a freely available public database intended as a resource for research on the immune response to SARS-CoV-2. Deeply sampled blood TCRbeta repertoires from subjects exposed to, actively infected with, or recovered from COVID-19 were included in the dataset. The material from the prospective study consisted of cDNA or gDNA derived from T cells, B-cell-depleted T cells, or PBMCs. The samples were drawn from two sources: the first 160 participants of the ongoing ImmuneRACE study, and 1,254 subjects contributed by 6 global collaborators. HLA class I and class II types, where available, came from metadata supplied by the sample provider rather than from assay-based typing. Sample metadata almost always included a de-identified subject ID, COVID-19 status, age in years and sex. What the study reported, not specific to this receptor: Clinical and demographic metadata were provided uncurated, with the amount varying by source and participant.

V is shortened by 4 bases, J by 2 bases, and the region joining them spans 27 bases. According to the germline V gene, CDR1 reads SGDLS and CDR2 reads YYNGEE. The CDR3 starts with the cysteine, ends with the phenylalanine, and has 19 residues. Solely the CDR3 DNA is kept, with 57 bases framed from the first base. The immunoSEQ Assay, a bias-controlled multiplex PCR, was used to amplify TCRbeta CDR3 regions from genomic DNA. The published analysis was carried out like this. Within the assay, amplification of reference gene primers was used to estimate how many nucleated cells each sample contained. To quantify the absolute abundance of each unique TCRbeta CDR3 rearrangement, sequence reads were collapsed and filtered. For each sample, productive Simpson clonality was calculated by taking the square root of Simpson's diversity index across productive rearrangements. The immuneACCESS repertoire file appears here via TCRdb, limited to in-frame rearrangements. These files lack a portion of the clones; in checked studies, under half of the deficit traces to unresolved V genes, and the cause of the others is not known. That table gives V, J and clone size, and the DNA gave D and trimming. Present in this sample are roughly 150,000 clones, 70% to 90% of which were seen just once. Around 5% of the sample is taken by the ten largest.

Collaborating institutions collected whole blood in K2EDTA tubes following their own protocols. For TCRbeta analysis, collaborators shipped samples as frozen whole blood, isolated PBMCs, or DNA extracted from either of those sample types. The receptor was derived from a human donor in a cohort sampled during active COVID-19. The chain employs TRBV9 and TRBJ1-1; the D gene is not confidently resolved. Sequencing was carried out using peripheral blood. The CDR3 region has the sequence CASSPTPRRQASTNTEAFF. The bases read TGTGCCAGCAGCCCTACCCCTCGTAGGCAGGCCTCAACTAACACTGAAGCTTTCTTT.